This paragraph reports one T cell receptor (beta chain). Original handling: Scientists estimated how many nucleated cells there were by amplifying reference gene primers. The method was immunoSEQ multiplex PCR; TCRdb's version includes in-frame clones alone and lacks a portion of them. From that table come the V and J calls and clone size; the DNA was used to work out D and trimming. Found here are 210,000 or so clones, approximately 80% of them singletons; the top ten hold 3.5% to 5.5%. The data originate from a study of blood T cell repertoires in COVID-19. Study background: The origin of the acute and convalescent COVID-19 samples was the United States, Italy and Spain.

This CDR3 spans 15 amino acids. V was clipped by 5 bases and J by 5 bases; unmatched bases: 11. Germline loops: CDR1 SGHRS, CDR2 YFSETQ. The chain uses TRBV5-1 and TRBJ2-5; 8 bases are shared with TRBD2. Sequencing was performed on PBMCs or T cells enriched from blood (not recorded which). This TCR was recovered from a man under 40 with acute COVID-19. Written as DNA, the CDR3 is TGCGCCAGCAGTGGTGGCGGGGGGCGTGCGGAGACCCAGTACTTC. Residues: CASSGGGGRAETQYF.